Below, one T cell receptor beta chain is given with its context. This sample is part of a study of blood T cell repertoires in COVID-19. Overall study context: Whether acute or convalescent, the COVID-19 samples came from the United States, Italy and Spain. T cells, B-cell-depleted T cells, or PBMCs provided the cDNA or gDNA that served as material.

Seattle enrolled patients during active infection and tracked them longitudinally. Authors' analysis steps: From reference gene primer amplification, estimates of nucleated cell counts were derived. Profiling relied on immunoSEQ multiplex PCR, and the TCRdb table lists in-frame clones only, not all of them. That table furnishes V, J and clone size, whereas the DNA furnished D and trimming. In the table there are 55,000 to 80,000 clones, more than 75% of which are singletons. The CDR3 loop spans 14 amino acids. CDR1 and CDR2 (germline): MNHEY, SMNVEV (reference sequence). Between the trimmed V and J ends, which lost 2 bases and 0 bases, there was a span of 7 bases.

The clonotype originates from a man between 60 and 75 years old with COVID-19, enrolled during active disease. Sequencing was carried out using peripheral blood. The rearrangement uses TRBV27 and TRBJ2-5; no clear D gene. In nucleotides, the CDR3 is TGTGCCAGCAGTTTACTGGCAAACCAAGAGACCCAGTACTTC. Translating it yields CASSLLANQETQYF.